The clone carrying this T cell receptor (beta chain) was seen a handful of times. Losses at the gene ends were 5 bases for V and 0 bases for J; bases not matched to a gene: 2. The CDR3 is made up of 15 amino acids. Germline V gives CDR1 MNHEY, CDR2 SVGEGT. The data derive from a study of control samples from healthy donors and cancer patients. Data came from immunoSEQ multiplex PCR; TCRdb stores just in-frame clones and leaves some out. The table includes hundreds of thousands of clones, roughly 82% detected once. This receptor was taken from a woman aged 55-69 years with lung cancer. The chain couples TRBV6-2 or TRBV6-3 to TRBJ1-1; the match to TRBD1 covers 11 bases. Sequenced material: PBMCs. CDR3 loop: CASSRDRGMNTEAFF. DNA of the CDR3: TGTGCCAGCAGTAGGGACAGGGGGATGAACACTGAAGCTTTCTTT.